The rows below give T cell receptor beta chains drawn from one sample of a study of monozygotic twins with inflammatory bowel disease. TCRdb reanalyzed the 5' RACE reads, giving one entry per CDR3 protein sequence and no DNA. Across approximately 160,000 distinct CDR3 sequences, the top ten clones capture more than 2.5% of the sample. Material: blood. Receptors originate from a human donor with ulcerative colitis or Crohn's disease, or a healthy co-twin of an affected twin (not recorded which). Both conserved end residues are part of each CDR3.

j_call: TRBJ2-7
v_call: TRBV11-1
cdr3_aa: CASSLAHGPLGLAHNSYEQYF

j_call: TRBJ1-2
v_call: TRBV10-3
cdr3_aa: CAISTPTGQGGRNGYTF

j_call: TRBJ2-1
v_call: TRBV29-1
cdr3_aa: CSVVSGTFNEQFF

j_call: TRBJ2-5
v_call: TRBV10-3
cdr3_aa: CAIRPDTGETQYF

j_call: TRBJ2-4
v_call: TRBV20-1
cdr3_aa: CSAPPADGAKNMQYF

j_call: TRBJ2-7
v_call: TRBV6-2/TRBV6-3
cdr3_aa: CASSLTGYSYEQYF

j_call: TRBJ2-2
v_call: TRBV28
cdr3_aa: CASSLLNTGELFF

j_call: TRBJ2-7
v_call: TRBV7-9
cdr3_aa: CASSAPGLAGVLTRDYEQYF

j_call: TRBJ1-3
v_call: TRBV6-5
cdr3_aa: CASSYTGTGGDWSGNTIYF

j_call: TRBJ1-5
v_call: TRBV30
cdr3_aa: CAWSVRGSPSNQPQHF

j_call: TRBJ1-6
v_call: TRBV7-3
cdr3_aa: CASSQVGQTLVPLHF

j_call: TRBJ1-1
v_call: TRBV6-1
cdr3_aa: CASRDIAPYTEAFF

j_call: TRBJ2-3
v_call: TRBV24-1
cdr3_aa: CATSDLVGGPGDTQYF

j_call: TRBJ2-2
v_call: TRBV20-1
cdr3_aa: CSARNVPGQVTTGELFF

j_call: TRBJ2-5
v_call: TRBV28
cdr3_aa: CASSRLLRDGLQETQYF

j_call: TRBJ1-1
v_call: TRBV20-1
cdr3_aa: CSARDKGARVRAFF

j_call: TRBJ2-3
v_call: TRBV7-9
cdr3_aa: CASSFISPSGRGDTQYF

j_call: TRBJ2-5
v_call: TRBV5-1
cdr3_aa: CASSFMGGGQETQYF

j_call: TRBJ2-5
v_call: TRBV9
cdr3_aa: CASSVGGQETQYF

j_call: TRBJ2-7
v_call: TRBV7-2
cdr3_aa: CASSSGAGTPSREQYF

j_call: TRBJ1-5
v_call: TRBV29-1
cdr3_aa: CSARIGIANDQPQHF

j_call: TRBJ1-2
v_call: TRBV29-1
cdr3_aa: CSVLGQGINYGYTF

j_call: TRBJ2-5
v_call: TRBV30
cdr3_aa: CAWSPLPFSGTKGETQYF

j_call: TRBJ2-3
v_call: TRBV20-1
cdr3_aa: CSARDIWRESTDTQYF

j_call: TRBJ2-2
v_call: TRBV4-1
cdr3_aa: CASSQEAGVGTGELFF

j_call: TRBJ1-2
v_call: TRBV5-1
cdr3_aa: CASSLSTGFNYGYTF

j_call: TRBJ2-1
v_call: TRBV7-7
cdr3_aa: CASSPPGTGTFNEQFF

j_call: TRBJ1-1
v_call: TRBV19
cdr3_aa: CASNDGQRVNTEAFF

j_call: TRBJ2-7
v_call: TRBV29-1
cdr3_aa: CSVLGGSEQYF

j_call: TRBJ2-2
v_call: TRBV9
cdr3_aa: CASSVVGHGELFF

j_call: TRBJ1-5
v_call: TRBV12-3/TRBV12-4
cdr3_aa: CASSIGGGRNQPQHF

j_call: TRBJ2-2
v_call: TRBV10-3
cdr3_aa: CAISGTTTATGELFF

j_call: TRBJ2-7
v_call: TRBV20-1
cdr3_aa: CSARGDSGTYEQYF

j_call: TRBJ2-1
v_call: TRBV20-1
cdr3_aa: CSARGGLATYNEQFF

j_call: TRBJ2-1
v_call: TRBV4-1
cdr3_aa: CASSQYMTGTRSDEQFF

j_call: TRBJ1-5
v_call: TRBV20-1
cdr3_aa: CSARTFGRNSNQPQHF

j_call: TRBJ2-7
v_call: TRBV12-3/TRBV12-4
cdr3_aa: CASSLRQGYGEQYF

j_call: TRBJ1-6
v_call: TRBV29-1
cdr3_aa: CSVQTGSNSPLHF

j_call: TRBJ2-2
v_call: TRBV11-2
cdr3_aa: CASSYNRATGELFF

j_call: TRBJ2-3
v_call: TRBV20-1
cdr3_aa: CSAGGLGSSTDTQYF

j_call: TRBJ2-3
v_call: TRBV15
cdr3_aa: CATSRGVGGTDTQYF

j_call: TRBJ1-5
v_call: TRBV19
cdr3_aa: CASSSPAGANQPQHF

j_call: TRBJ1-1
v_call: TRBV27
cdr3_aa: CASSLRQGVVNTEAFF

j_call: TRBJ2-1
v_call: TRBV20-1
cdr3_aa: CSASGLSYNEQFF

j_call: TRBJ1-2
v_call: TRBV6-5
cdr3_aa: CASSYGVSNYGYTF

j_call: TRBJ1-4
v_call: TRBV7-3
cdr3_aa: CASSLRRGSGYNFVNEKLFF

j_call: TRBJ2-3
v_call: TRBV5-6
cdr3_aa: CASSRDTPFSTDTQYF

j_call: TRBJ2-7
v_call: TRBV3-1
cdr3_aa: CASSQRGLALNF

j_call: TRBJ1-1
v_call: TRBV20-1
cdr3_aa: CSARNLRGSNTEAFF

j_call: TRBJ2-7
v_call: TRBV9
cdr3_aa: CASSVGGLARTVQYF